Reported below is one TCR beta chain. In the original analysis: Estimates of nucleated cell counts were drawn from the amplification of reference gene primers. The assay was immunoSEQ multiplex PCR, and TCRdb's table has in-frame clones only and misses some. V and J calls and clone size follow that table, whereas D and trimming were derived from the DNA. The repertoire holds about 42,000 clones, with around 85% as singletons. CDR3 length: 14 amino acids. Per germline, CDR1 LNHDA and CDR2 SQIVND (reference sequence). V lost 6 bases to trimming and J lost 4 bases, with 16 bases between them. This sample was taken from a study of blood T cell repertoires in COVID-19. Study-wide background: From the United States, Italy and Spain came samples of acute and convalescent COVID-19. T cells, B-cell-depleted T cells, or PBMCs provided the cDNA or gDNA that served as material.

The V and J genes are TRBV19 and TRBJ2-7; D is unclear. The TCR sequence derives from a man in his fifties with active COVID-19. Sample: peripheral blood. CDR3 sequence: CASSQVYSRYEQYF. CDR3 DNA sequence: TGTGCCAGTAGCCAGGTGTACTCCCGGTACGAGCAGTACTTC.